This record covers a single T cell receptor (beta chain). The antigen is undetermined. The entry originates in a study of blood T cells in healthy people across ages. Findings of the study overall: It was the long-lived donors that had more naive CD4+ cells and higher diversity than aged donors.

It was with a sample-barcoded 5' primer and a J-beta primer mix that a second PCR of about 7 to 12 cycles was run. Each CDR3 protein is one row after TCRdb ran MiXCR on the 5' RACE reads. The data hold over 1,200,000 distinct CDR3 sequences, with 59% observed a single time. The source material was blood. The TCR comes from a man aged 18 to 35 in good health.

The CDR3 bases are TGTGGTGCAGAGTATGACACCGGGGAGCTGTTTTTT. Translating it yields CGAEYDTGELFF. This sequence joins TRBV7-9 and TRBJ2-2; no clear D gene. The CDR3 totals 12 residues. The germline gives CDR1 SEHNR, CDR2 FQNEAQ (reference sequence).